This T cell receptor (beta chain) came from a study of OX40 agonist ivuxolimab in advanced cancers. Study details: Patients undergoing dose escalation presented with hepatocellular carcinoma, melanoma, renal cell or head and neck cancer. Earlier treatment with anti-PD-1, anti-PD-L1 or anti-CTLA-4 was permitted, and about 40% had received some. Regarding the study as a whole: The authors also found low normalized T-cell clonal expansion in some nonresponders. Averaging showed that CD8+ T cells had more expanded clones than CD4+ did.

The V gene's germline CDR1 is LNHDA and CDR2 SQIVND (reference sequence). This CDR3 has 15 residues. With 2 bases clipped from V and 6 bases from J, the junction kept 6 bases outside the gene matches. As concerns this clone: Its antigen is not known.

TCRdb's copy holds only in-frame clones and misses some; the assay was immunoSEQ multiplex PCR. The sample has 55,000 to 65,000 clones, about 90% seen once. The input for sequencing was CD4+ or CD8+ T cells sorted from blood, taken in a trial of the OX40 agonist ivuxolimab. This chain uses TRBV19 with TRBJ2-3; 9 bases align to TRBD2. The receptor's source is an adult with an advanced solid tumor such as melanoma, head and neck, liver or kidney cancer. CDR3 region: CASSISLAGTDTQYF. CDR3 nucleotide sequence: TGTGCCAGTAGTATAAGTCTAGCGGGGACGGATACGCAGTATTTT.